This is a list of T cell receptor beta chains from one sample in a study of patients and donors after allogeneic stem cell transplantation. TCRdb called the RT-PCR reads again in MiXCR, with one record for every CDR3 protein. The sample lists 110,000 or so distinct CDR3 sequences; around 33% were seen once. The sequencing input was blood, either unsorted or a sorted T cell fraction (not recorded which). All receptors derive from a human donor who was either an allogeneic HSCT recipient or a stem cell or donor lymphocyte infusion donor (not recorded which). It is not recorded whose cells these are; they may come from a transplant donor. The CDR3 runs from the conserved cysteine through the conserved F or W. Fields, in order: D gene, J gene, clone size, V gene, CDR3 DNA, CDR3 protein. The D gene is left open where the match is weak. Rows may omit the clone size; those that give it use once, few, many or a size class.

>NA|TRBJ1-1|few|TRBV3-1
TGTGCCAGCAGCCAGAGGCAGGGAAGAACTTTCTTT
CASSQRQGRTFF
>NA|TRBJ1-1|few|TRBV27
TGTGCCAGCAGTCCAGGAGTCCCAATCGGCACTGAAGCTTTCTTT
CASSPGVPIGTEAFF
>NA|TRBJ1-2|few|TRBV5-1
TGCGCCAGCAGCTTGCGGTTAGGGGCCGATGGCTACACCTTC
CASSLRLGADGYTF
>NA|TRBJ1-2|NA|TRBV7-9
TGTGCCAGCAGCTTACTAGGGACCTATGGCTACACCTTC
CASSLLGTYGYTF
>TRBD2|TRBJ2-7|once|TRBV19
TGTGCCAGTAGTATAGTAGCGGGAGCCTACGAGCAGTACTTC
CASSIVAGAYEQYF
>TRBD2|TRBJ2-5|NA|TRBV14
TGTGCCAGCAGCCCTTTTCGGCTAGCGGGAGGTTTGACCCAGTACTTC
CASSPFRLAGGLTQYF
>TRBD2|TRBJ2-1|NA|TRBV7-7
TGTGCTAGCAGCTTGGGGCCTAGCGGCAATGAGCAGTTCTTC
CASSLGPSGNEQFF
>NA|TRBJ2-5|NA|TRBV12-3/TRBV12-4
TGTGCCAGCAGTCCACAGTTGGGGCTCCAAGAGACCCAGTACTTC
CASSPQLGLQETQYF
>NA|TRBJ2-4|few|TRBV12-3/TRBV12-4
TGTGCCAGCAGGGCGGGAGCCAAAAACATTCAGTACTTC
CASRAGAKNIQYF
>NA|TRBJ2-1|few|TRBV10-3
TGTGCCACCCACGGACAGGGAAGTAGCGGGACCTCCTACAATGAGCAGTTCTTC
CATHGQGSSGTSYNEQFF
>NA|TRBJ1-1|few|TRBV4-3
TGCGCCAGCAGCCAAAGGACGGTCCCTAACACTGAAGCTTTCTTT
CASSQRTVPNTEAFF
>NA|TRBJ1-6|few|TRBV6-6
TGTGCCAGCAGCACTAGTCTTTCACCCCTCCACTTT
CASSTSLSPLHF
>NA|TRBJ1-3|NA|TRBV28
TGTGCCAGCAGCCAACCTATCCACGAGAGCTCTGGAAACACCATATATTTT
CASSQPIHESSGNTIYF
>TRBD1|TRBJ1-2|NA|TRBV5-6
TGTGCCAGCAGCTTGGGGGACAGGGCAGGCTATGGCTACACCTTC
CASSLGDRAGYGYTF
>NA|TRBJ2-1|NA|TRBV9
TGTGCCAGCAGCGCCGGGATTACCCTCTACAATGAGCAGTTCTTC
CASSAGITLYNEQFF
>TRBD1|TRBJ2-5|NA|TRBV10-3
TGTGCCATCAGTGGAGGACAGGGGCAAGAGACCCAGTACTTC
CAISGGQGQETQYF
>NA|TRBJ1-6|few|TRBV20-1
TGCAGTGCTAGAGTTCCCGGACACCCTAATTCACCCCTCCACTTT
CSARVPGHPNSPLHF
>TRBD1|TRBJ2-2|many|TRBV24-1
TGTGCCACCAGTGAGCCCTATCCCGGGACAGGGAATACGGCCGGGGAGCTGTTTTTT
CATSEPYPGTGNTAGELFF
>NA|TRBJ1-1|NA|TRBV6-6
TGTGCCAGCATCCAGGGCAACACTGAAGCTTTCTTT
CASIQGNTEAFF
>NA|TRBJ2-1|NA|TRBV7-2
TGTGCCAGCGGTGAGCGGCTAAGCTACAATGAGCAGTTCTTC
CASGERLSYNEQFF
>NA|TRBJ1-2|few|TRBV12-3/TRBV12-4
TGTGCCAGCAGCCAGGGATTTGGTGGCTACACCTTC
CASSQGFGGYTF
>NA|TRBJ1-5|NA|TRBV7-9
TGTGCCAGCAGCTTTGGCAGGTCGGGTCAGCCCCAGCATTTT
CASSFGRSGQPQHF
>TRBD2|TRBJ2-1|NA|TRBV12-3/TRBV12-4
TGTGCCAGCACTAGGACTAGCGGGAGGGGTAATGAGCAGTTCTTC
CASTRTSGRGNEQFF
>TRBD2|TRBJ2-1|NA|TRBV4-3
TGCGCCAGCAGCCAAACTAGCGGGAGAAATGAGCAGTTCTTC
CASSQTSGRNEQFF
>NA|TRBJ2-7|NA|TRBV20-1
TGCAGTGCTAGCAATTACGAGCAGTACTTC
CSASNYEQYF
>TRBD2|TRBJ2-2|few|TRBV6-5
TGTGCCAGCATATCACTAGCGGGGACCGGGGAGCTGTTTTTT
CASISLAGTGELFF
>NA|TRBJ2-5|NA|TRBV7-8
TGTGCCAGCAGCTTAAAGGGGGAGACCCAGTACTTC
CASSLKGETQYF
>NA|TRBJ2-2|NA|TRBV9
TGTGCCAGCAGCGTAGTTACCGGGGAGCTGTTTTTT
CASSVVTGELFF
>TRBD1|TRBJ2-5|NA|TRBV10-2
TGCGCCAGCGGACGACAGGGCGTCCAAGAGACCCAGTACTTC
CASGRQGVQETQYF
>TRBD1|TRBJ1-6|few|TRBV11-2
TGTGCCAGCAGCTTTGGGACAGGGGATTCACCCCTCCACTTT
CASSFGTGDSPLHF
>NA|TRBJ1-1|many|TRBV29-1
TGCAGCGTTGGACTTTCACAGGGGAACACTGAAGCTTTCTTT
CSVGLSQGNTEAFF
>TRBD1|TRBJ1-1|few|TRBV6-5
TGTGCCAGCAGTTACTCGAATACAGGGGGCAACACTGAAGCTTTCTTT
CASSYSNTGGNTEAFF
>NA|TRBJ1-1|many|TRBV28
TGTGCCAGCAGTTTCAGGAACACTGAAGCTTTCTTT
CASSFRNTEAFF
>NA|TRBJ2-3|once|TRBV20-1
TGCAGTGCTAGAGACAGCGGCACAGATACGCAGTATTTT
CSARDSGTDTQYF
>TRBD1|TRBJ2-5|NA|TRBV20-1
TGCAGTGGGAGGGAGAGGAACAGGGGGCGACAAGAGACCCAGTACTTC
CSGRERNRGRQETQYF
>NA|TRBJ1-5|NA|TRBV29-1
TGCAGCGTTGAAGCAGGGATCAATCAGCCCCAGCATTTT
CSVEAGINQPQHF
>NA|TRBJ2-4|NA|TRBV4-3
TGCGCCAGCAGCCAATCGAGACAACCGCCGAGGGACATTCAGTACTTC
CASSQSRQPPRDIQYF
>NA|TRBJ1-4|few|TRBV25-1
TGTGCCAGCAGTGAATGGGGGGGCCCCGAGGAAAAACTGTTTTTT
CASSEWGGPEEKLFF
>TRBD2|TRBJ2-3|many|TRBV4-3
TGCGCCAGCAGCCAAAGGGCGACTAGCGGGACAGATACGCAGTATTTT
CASSQRATSGTDTQYF
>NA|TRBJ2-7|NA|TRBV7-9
TGTGCCAGCAGCTCCAGGGTTGCCTACGAGCAGTACTTC
CASSSRVAYEQYF
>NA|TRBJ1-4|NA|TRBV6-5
TGTGCCAGCAGGGGACCGACCGACGAACTGTTTTTT
CASRGPTDELFF
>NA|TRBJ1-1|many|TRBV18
TGTGCCAGCTCACCAGGGATGGGGATGAACACTGAAGCTTTCTTT
CASSPGMGMNTEAFF
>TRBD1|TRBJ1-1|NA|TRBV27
TGTGCCAGCAGTTTGCGGACAGGGGAGACTGAAGCTTTCTTT
CASSLRTGETEAFF
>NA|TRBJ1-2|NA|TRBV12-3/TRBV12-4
TGTGCCAGCAGTTTACAGTCCGGCTACACCTTC
CASSLQSGYTF
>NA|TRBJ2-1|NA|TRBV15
TGTGCCACCAGCCGGGAACCCGTAGGAGATGAGCAGTTCTTC
CATSREPVGDEQFF
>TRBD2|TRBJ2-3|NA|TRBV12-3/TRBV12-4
TGTGCCAGCAGTTTAGCGGCGGGAGGGATCACAGATACGCAGTATTTT
CASSLAAGGITDTQYF
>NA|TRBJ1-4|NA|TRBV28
TGTGCCAGCAGTTTGCCGAAAAATGAAAAACTGTTTTTT
CASSLPKNEKLFF
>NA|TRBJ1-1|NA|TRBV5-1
TGCGCCAGCAGGCCCCTGTTGGAAAACACTGAAGCTTTCTTT
CASRPLLENTEAFF